A single sample is the source of the 17 T cell receptor beta chains below, sequenced in a study of beta chain features in type 1 diabetes. Of the isolated RNA, all was reverse transcribed, and so the sequenced material was expressed TCRB transcripts. Assay: immunoSEQ multiplex PCR; the TCRdb copy retains only in-frame clones and omits some. This sample has 70,000 to 90,000 clones, with 30% to 40% found just once. The sample consisted of stem cell memory CD4+ T cells from blood. Receptor source: a young woman in good health.

This clone showed up just a few times. This chain connects TRBV7-2 to TRBJ2-3, with 8 bases that match TRBD1. From germline, CDR1 is SGHTA and CDR2 FQGNSA. This CDR3 is 16 amino acids long. Trimming took 5 bases from V and 4 from J; bases not matched to a gene: 11. CDR3 coding DNA: TGTGCCAGCAGCCTCTATGTGGCAGGGGGCGCAGATACGCAGTATTTT. Protein: CASSLYVAGGADTQYF. The entire variable domain, with the rest obtained from reference TRBV7-2 and TRBJ2-3, is as follows: GAGVSQSPSNKVTEKGKDVELRCDPISGHTALYWYRQSLGQGLEFLIYFQGNSAPDKSGLPSDRFSAERTGGSVSTLTIQRTQQEDSAVYLCASSLYVAGGADTQYFGPGTRLTVL.

The chain uses TRBV30 and TRBJ1-5, with D tentatively TRBD1 (6 bases). The V gene's germline CDR1 is GTSNPN and CDR2 SVGIG (reference sequence). Trimming cost V 0 bases and J 4 bases, with 10 bases left between them. The CDR3 contains 14 residues. As DNA, the CDR3 is TGTGCCTGGAGTGTAGGCAGGGGTAATCAGCCCCAGCATTTT. Protein product: CAWSVGRGNQPQHF.

The chain has TRBV18 and TRBJ1-2, with 7 bases lining up with TRBD1. The CDR3 extends over 14 amino acids. The germline V gene has CDR1 KGHSH and CDR2 LQKENI. V lost 2 bases to trimming and J lost 4 bases; unmatched junction nucleotides: 4. The CDR3: CASSPGTEIYGYTF. In nucleotides, the CDR3 is TGTGCCAGCTCACCAGGGACAGAGATCTATGGCTACACCTTC.

The chain is built from TRBV5-4 and TRBJ2-5; possibly TRBD1 for D (5 bases). The CDR3 loop spans 16 amino acids. Trimming removed 1 base from V and 0 bases from J, with 13 bases in between. The germline CDR1 and CDR2 sequences are SGHNT and YYREEE (reference sequence). CDR3 DNA sequence: TGTGCCAGCAGCTTGTCCCAGGGATTGTACCAAGAGACCCAGTACTTC. Translating gives CASSLSQGLYQETQYF.

The rearrangement uses TRBV12-5 and TRBJ1-2; possibly TRBD1 for D (6 bases). Germline V gene sequence: CDR1 LGHNT, CDR2 FRNRAP. The CDR3 has 12 amino acids. V was shortened by 6 bases and J by 7 bases, with 12 bases between the two germline ends. This chain's CDR3 is CASGTGWGGYTF. Here the CDR3 DNA reads TGTGCTAGTGGAACAGGGTGGGGTGGCTACACCTTC. The full variable domain, rest sourced from reference TRBV12-5 and TRBJ1-2, is DARVTQTPRHKVTEMGQEVTMRCQPILGHNTVFWYRQTMMQGLELLAYFRNRAPLDDSGMPKDRFSAEMPDATLATLKIQPSEPRDSAVYFCASGTGWGGYTFGSGTRLTVV.

This clone was observed a handful of times. The chain combines TRBV5-4 with TRBJ2-1; 8 bases fit TRBD2. The CDR3 is 15 residues long. J gave up 2 bases and V 5 bases, and 6 bases lay outside the gene matches. Germline-derived CDR1 and CDR2 are SGHNT and YYREEE (reference sequence). The CDR3 region is CASSAGGGAYNEQFF. CDR3 coding DNA: TGTGCCAGCAGTGCCGGGGGGGGCGCCTACAATGAGCAGTTCTTC. Looking up the rest from reference TRBV5-4 and TRBJ2-1 gives the full variable domain: ETGVTQSPTHLIKTRGQQVTLRCSSQSGHNTVSWYQQALGQGPQFIFQYYREEENGRGNFPPRFSGLQFPNYSSELNVNALELDDSALYLCASSAGGGAYNEQFFGPGTRLTVL.

The chain uses TRBV4-2 and TRBJ1-4; maybe TRBD1 (6 bases). The CDR3 sequence is 17 residues long. Trimming removed 1 base at V and 10 bases at J, with 22 bases between. Germline CDR1 is LGHNA and CDR2 is YNFKEQ. CDR3 in amino acids: CASSQGAITGNIGKLFF. DNA for the CDR3: TGTGCCAGCAGCCAAGGCGCGATTACAGGGAACATTGGAAAACTGTTTTTT.

The chain recombines TRBV9 with TRBJ2-5; 8 bases are shared with TRBD2. From germline, CDR1 is SGDLS and CDR2 YYNGEE. The V and J ends lost 0 bases and 1 base, in that order; junction bases with no gene match: 5. This CDR3 comprises 16 residues. The CDR3 DNA reads as TGTGCCAGCAGCGTAGGGGCGGGGGGAATCCAAGAGACCCAGTACTTC. Translated, it gives CASSVGAGGIQETQYF.

This clone showed up just a few times. CDR3 in DNA: TGCGCCAGCAGCTCGACAGGGACCCAAGAGACCCAGTACTTC. This encodes CASSSTGTQETQYF. The chain recombines TRBV5-1 with TRBJ2-5; 7 bases match TRBD1. The CDR3 covers 14 residues. The trim removed 3 bases at V and 1 base at J, leaving 3 bases unmatched. Germline CDR1 SGHRS, CDR2 YFSETQ.

In this sample, this clone turned up a few times. The V and J genes are TRBV19 and TRBJ1-2; D is possibly TRBD1 (6 bases). The CDR3 is 12 residues long. The germline V and J ends were trimmed by 5 bases and 8 bases, with 12 bases remaining between them. The V gene's germline CDR1 is LNHDA and CDR2 SQIVND (reference sequence). In DNA, the CDR3 is TGTGCCAGTAGTTTACAGGGTGGCGGCTACACCTTC. Its translation: CASSLQGGGYTF.

V gene TRBV5-4 combines with J gene TRBJ2-6; a weak D match, TRBD1 (5 bases). Germline assignment: CDR1 SGHNT and CDR2 YYREEE (reference sequence). V was clipped by 0 bases and J by 1 base, with 5 bases between them. The CDR3 totals 15 residues. The CDR3 protein is CASSLDRSGANVLTF. CDR3 DNA: TGTGCCAGCAGCTTGGACAGGTCTGGGGCCAACGTCCTGACTTTC.

This clone has just a few counts. The chain links TRBV7-9 to TRBJ2-1, with 8 nucleotides matching TRBD2. CDR1 SEHNR and CDR2 FQNEAQ come from the germline V gene (reference sequence). The CDR3 is 12 amino acids. V lost 5 bases and J lost 10; bases outside the gene matches: 4. The CDR3 region is CASSTVAGEQFF. The CDR3 nucleotides read TGTGCCAGCAGCACTGTAGCGGGAGAGCAGTTCTTC.

The chain employs TRBV4-3 and TRBJ2-2; TRBD1 matches 8 bases. CDR1 is LGHNA, CDR2 YSLEER, per germline. The V and J ends lost 1 base and 5 bases, in that order; junction bases with no gene match: 6. This CDR3 is built from 16 residues. CDR3 coding DNA: TGCGCCAGCAGCCAAGTGACAGGGACAGGAACCGGGGAGCTGTTTTTT. Its translation: CASSQVTGTGTGELFF.

This clone came up a few times. This sample also contains other DNA sequences that code for the same CDR3. The gene calls are TRBV18 and TRBJ1-2, with 9 positions matching TRBD1. This CDR3 is 13 amino acids long. The V segment lost 2 bases and the J segment 8 bases; nucleotides outside the gene matches: 3. Germline-derived CDR1 and CDR2 are KGHSH and LQKENI. CDR3 coding DNA: TGTGCCAGCTCACCAAGACAGGGGGACGGCTACACCTTC. Amino acid sequence: CASSPRQGDGYTF.

CDR3 nucleotides: TGTGCCAGCAGCTCTGGGACTAGCGGACCCTACGAGCAGTACTTC. Translated: CASSSGTSGPYEQYF. The gene calls are TRBV11-1 and TRBJ2-5, with 11 positions matching TRBD2. The last part of the DNA fits TRBJ2-7 better; the J call may be wrong. This CDR3 has 15 amino acids. Per germline, CDR1 SGHAT and CDR2 FQDESV (reference sequence).

The rearrangement uses TRBV27 and TRBJ2-5; 7 nucleotides line up with TRBD2. V dropped 5 bases and J dropped 5; count of bases not matched to a gene: 5. The CDR3 sequence is 13 residues long. The germline CDR1 and CDR2 sequences are MNHEY and SMNVEV (reference sequence). The CDR3 sequence is CASSTSVWETQYF. DNA for the CDR3: TGTGCCAGCAGTACTAGCGTTTGGGAGACCCAGTACTTC.

This clone was seen only a few times. The V and J genes are TRBV7-2 and TRBJ2-1; the D is unclear. This CDR3 spans 11 amino acids. Trimming pared 8 bases from V and 8 bases from J, leaving 10 bases between. Germline CDR1 and CDR2: SGHTA and FQGNSA. Here the CDR3 DNA reads TGTGCCAGCGCCGCCTGGCATGAGCAGTTCTTC. Translation gives CASAAWHEQFF.